These 28 T cell receptor beta chains originate from one sample sequenced in a study of blood T cell repertoires in COVID-19. Here immunoSEQ multiplex PCR was the method, and the copy in TCRdb shows in-frame clones only, minus some. The table has roughly 120,000 clones, 70% to 85% seen once. Sequencing was carried out using peripheral blood. Every receptor here comes from a man in his sixties or seventies with active or convalescent COVID-19.

The CDR3 DNA reads as TGCGCCAGCAGCTCGGGGGTCACTGAAGCTTTCTTT. It codes for CASSSGVTEAFF. The rearrangement links TRBV4-3 to TRBJ1-1; D might be TRBD1 (5 bases). Between the trimmed V and J ends, which lost 5 bases and 4 bases, there was a span of 8 bases. The CDR3 contains 12 residues. CDR1 and CDR2 from the germline V gene are LGHNA and YSLEER.

This sequence joins TRBV5-8 and TRBJ2-7; 7 nucleotides agree with TRBD2. CDR1 is SGHTS, CDR2 YDEGEE, per germline. J gave up 7 bases and V 3 bases, and 10 bases lay outside the gene matches. The CDR3 spans 14 residues. The CDR3 sequence: CASSYRILGGEQYF. Written as DNA, the CDR3 is TGTGCCAGCAGCTACAGGATTCTCGGGGGGGAGCAGTACTTC.

J is TRBJ2-3 and V is TRBV27; 7 bases agree with TRBD2. Germline V gives CDR1 MNHEY, CDR2 SMNVEV (reference sequence). This CDR3 is 15 amino acids long. With 6 bases clipped from V and 9 bases from J, the junction kept 15 bases outside the gene matches. The CDR3 DNA reads TGTGCCAGCAGCCCCTCGCCGGCCGGGGAGGGAACGCAGTATTTT. The encoded protein is CASSPSPAGEGTQYF.

This chain uses TRBV6-1 with TRBJ1-2, with 11 nucleotides matching TRBD1. Germline CDR1 MNHNS, CDR2 SASEGT. The CDR3 contains 17 residues. V lost 3 bases and J lost 5; bases outside the gene matches: 11. The chain's CDR3 is CASSDPGQGVERYGYTF. The CDR3 DNA reads as TGTGCCAGCAGTGACCCGGGACAGGGGGTAGAGAGGTATGGCTACACCTTC.

The chain employs TRBV18 and TRBJ2-7; 8 bases line up with TRBD2. V trimming: 3 bases; J trimming: 6 bases; junction bases outside the gene matches: 4. This CDR3 is 13 amino acids long. The germline CDR1 and CDR2 sequences are KGHSH and LQKENI. The CDR3 bases are TGTGCCAGCTCACCCGGACTAGCCGGCGAGCAGTACTTC. This sequence encodes CASSPGLAGEQYF.

This clone showed up just a few times. The chain uses TRBV5-8 and TRBJ1-5; TRBD1 agrees at 7 bases. Germline V lookup: CDR1 SGHTS, CDR2 YDEGEE. J was trimmed by 0 bases and V by 0 bases; bases with no gene match: 3. The CDR3 runs 16 residues. Here the CDR3 reads CASSLEGAGSNQPQHF. As DNA, the CDR3 is TGTGCCAGCAGCTTGGAGGGGGCGGGTAGCAATCAGCCCCAGCATTTT.

CDR3 region: CASSPSASGARAEQYF. CDR3 coding DNA: TGTGCCAGCAGCCCCAGTGCTAGCGGGGCTCGCGCCGAGCAGTACTTC. The chain combines TRBV13 with TRBJ2-7, with 9 bases that match TRBD2. This CDR3 comprises 16 residues. V shed 5 bases, J shed 6 bases, and the junction held 14 bases outside the gene matches. Per germline, CDR1 PRHDT and CDR2 FYEKMQ (reference sequence).

V is TRBV20-1 and J is TRBJ2-1, with D possibly TRBD2 on 6 matching bases. Trimming removed 3 bases at V and 2 bases at J, with 11 bases between. Germline V gives CDR1 DFQATT, CDR2 SNEGSKA (reference sequence). CDR3 length: 14 amino acids. CDR3 sequence reads: CSASGGETYNEQFF. CDR3 in DNA: TGCAGTGCTAGTGGCGGGGAGACCTACAATGAGCAGTTCTTC.

The chain combines TRBV24-1 with TRBJ2-2; 9 bases line up with TRBD1. J gave up 2 bases and V 4 bases, and 4 bases lay outside the gene matches. The CDR3 runs 16 residues. The V gene's germline CDR1 is KGHDR and CDR2 SFDVKD. The CDR3 coding sequence is TGTGCCACCAGTGACTCGGGACAGGGAAACACCGGGGAGCTGTTTTTT. Translation: CATSDSGQGNTGELFF.

This clone has a handful of counts. The chain uses TRBV11-3 and TRBJ1-2, with 10 bases lining up with TRBD1. This CDR3 has 15 residues. Trimming cost V 4 bases and J 3 bases; bases outside gene matches: 5. Germline CDR1 is SGHNT and CDR2 is YENEEA. CDR3 sequence: CASSSPGTGDYGYTF. CDR3 sequence (DNA): TGTGCCAGCAGCTCTCCCGGGACAGGGGACTATGGCTACACCTTC.

This chain uses TRBV9 with TRBJ1-2; D perhaps matches TRBD1 (6 bases). V was shortened by 4 bases and J by 3 bases, with 10 bases between the two germline ends. Per germline, CDR1 SGDLS and CDR2 YYNGEE. The CDR3 extends over 13 amino acids. The CDR3 nucleotides read TGTGCCAGCAGCCCGGGACATCACTATGGCTACACCTTC. Translated: CASSPGHHYGYTF.

V gene TRBV7-9 combines with J gene TRBJ1-4, with TRBD1 matching over 8 bases. V lost 0 bases, J lost 5 bases, and 2 bases stayed unmatched. From germline, CDR1 is SEHNR and CDR2 FQNEAQ (reference sequence). The CDR3 consists of 15 residues. CDR3 sequence reads: CASSLAAGGNEKLFF. CDR3 sequence (DNA): TGTGCCAGCAGCTTAGCGGCAGGGGGCAATGAAAAACTGTTTTTT.

The rearrangement uses TRBV10-3 and TRBJ2-1; 8 bases fit TRBD2. J was trimmed by 7 bases and V by 3 bases; bases with no gene match: 8. Germline values: CDR1 ENHRY, CDR2 SYGVKD. The CDR3 is 15 residues long. CDR3 nucleotides: TGTGCCATCAGTGATAGTGCGGGAGGTTGGAATGAGCAGTTCTTC. Protein sequence: CAISDSAGGWNEQFF.

The CDR3 loop reads CASSLGRAGGDGYTF. CDR3 nucleotide sequence: TGCGCCAGCAGCCTGGGGCGAGCAGGGGGCGATGGCTACACCTTC. V gene TRBV5-1 combines with J gene TRBJ1-2; 8 bases match TRBD1. The V and J ends lost 4 bases and 6 bases, in that order; junction bases with no gene match: 11. The CDR3 spans 15 residues. The germline V gene has CDR1 SGHRS and CDR2 YFSETQ.

The V and J genes are TRBV7-2 and TRBJ2-6; TRBD1 is a possible D gene (5 bases). V lost 3 bases to trimming and J lost 3 bases, with 12 bases between them. The CDR3 is 16 amino acids. Germline loops: CDR1 SGHTA, CDR2 FQGNSA. Here the CDR3 DNA reads TGTGCCAGCAGCTTTGGATACCAGGGTGGGGCCAACGTCCTGACTTTC. It is translated as CASSFGYQGGANVLTF.

The chain employs TRBV6-5 and TRBJ2-7, with 10 bases lining up with TRBD1. V lost 0 bases to trimming and J lost 5 bases; unmatched junction nucleotides: 1. The CDR3 has 14 residues. Germline V gene sequence: CDR1 MNHEY, CDR2 SVGAGI. The CDR3 is CASSYSGTGDEQYF. CDR3 sequence (DNA): TGTGCCAGCAGTTACTCAGGGACAGGGGACGAGCAGTACTTC.

The chain is built from TRBV28 and TRBJ1-4, with 7 bases matching TRBD1. Germline loops: CDR1 MDHEN, CDR2 SYDVKM. This CDR3 spans 17 amino acids. After removal of 2 bases from V and 2 bases from J, the junction contained 8 bases not matched to a gene. CDR3 amino acids: CASSLGGTVWTNEKLFF. The CDR3 DNA reads as TGTGCCAGCAGTTTAGGGGGGACAGTTTGGACTAATGAAAAACTGTTTTTT.

The chain uses TRBV7-8 and TRBJ2-1, with TRBD1 matching 9 bases. CDR1 is SGHVS, CDR2 FQNEAQ, per germline. The CDR3 spans 11 residues. Trimming took 5 bases from V and 15 from J; bases not matched to a gene: 5. The CDR3 DNA follows: TGTGCCAGCAGCATCGGGACAGGGTGGTTCTTC. Its protein is CASSIGTGWFF.

The rearrangement uses TRBV30 and TRBJ1-4; possibly TRBD1 for D (5 bases). CDR3 size: 16 residues. The V gene lost 3 bases and the J gene lost 0 bases, with 14 bases spanning the gap. Germline-derived CDR1 and CDR2 are GTSNPN and SVGIG (reference sequence). CDR3 region: CAWRPGTFATNEKLFF. In nucleotides, the CDR3 is TGTGCCTGGAGGCCCGGGACTTTCGCAACTAATGAAAAACTGTTTTTT.

This clone showed up just a few times. The CDR3 region is CASSYAQGRRSPLHF. The CDR3 DNA reads as TGTGCCAGCAGTTACGCGCAGGGTAGGCGATCACCCCTCCACTTT. V and J are TRBV6-5 and TRBJ1-6; D possibly corresponds to TRBD1 (5 bases). Germline loops: CDR1 MNHEY, CDR2 SVGAGI. V shed 2 bases and J shed 10 bases, with 15 bases lying between them. There are 15 residues in the CDR3.

The chain recombines TRBV7-2 with TRBJ1-6; 7 bases line up with TRBD1. The junction had 8 bases not matched to a gene; V was cut back by 5 bases and J by 10 bases. Per germline, CDR1 SGHTA and CDR2 FQGNSA. The CDR3 runs to 14 residues. CDR3 sequence: CASSTTGVGSPLHF. DNA of the CDR3: TGTGCCAGCAGCACCACAGGGGTCGGCTCACCCCTCCACTTT.

This clone is a singleton in its sample. V is TRBV19 and J is TRBJ2-5; D is possibly TRBD1 (5 bases). CDR3 length equals 15 residues. Germline V gene data show CDR1 as LNHDA and CDR2 as SQIVND (reference sequence). With 8 bases removed from V and 4 bases from J, the gap between germline ends came to 20 bases. The CDR3 is CASSETGAVRETQYF. CDR3 in DNA: TGTGCCAGTTCCGAAACTGGGGCAGTTAGAGAGACCCAGTACTTC.

This clone was seen a single time. The V and J genes are TRBV19 and TRBJ1-2, with D possibly matching TRBD1 (5 bases). Germline CDR1 and CDR2: LNHDA and SQIVND (reference sequence). V lost 3 bases, J lost 3 bases, and 8 bases lay in between. This CDR3 spans 13 amino acids. The DNA of the CDR3 is TGTGCCAGTAGTATTTGGGGGGACTATGGCTACACCTTC. This encodes CASSIWGDYGYTF.

In this sample, this clone turned up once. V gene TRBV5-1 combines with J gene TRBJ2-5; weak D call: TRBD2 (7 bases). Germline V lookup: CDR1 SGHRS, CDR2 YFSETQ. The CDR3 sequence is 14 residues long. The V end lost 4 bases, the J end lost 4 bases, and 14 bases lay between the germline ends. The CDR3 coding sequence is TGCGCCAGCAGCATAGGGGGGGGCGGAGAGACCCAGTACTTC. Encoded protein: CASSIGGGGETQYF.

The chain is built from TRBV7-2 and TRBJ1-3, with 11 bases aligning to TRBD1. Germline V gene data show CDR1 as SGHTA and CDR2 as FQGNSA. J gave up 4 bases and V 0 bases, and 8 bases lay outside the gene matches. The CDR3 sequence is 18 residues long. CDR3 nucleotides: TGTGCCAGCAGCTTAGCCCCCGGACAGGGGGCTGAAGGAAACACCATATATTTT. Encoded protein: CASSLAPGQGAEGNTIYF.

This chain joins TRBV11-3 and TRBJ2-1; perhaps TRBD1 as D (6 bases). The CDR3 runs to 12 residues. V lost 5 bases and J lost 7, with 9 bases in between. Germline CDR1 SGHNT, CDR2 YENEEA. As DNA, the CDR3 is TGTGCCAGCAGCCCCCAGGGGAATGAGCAGTTCTTC. It yields the protein CASSPQGNEQFF. Supplemented by reference TRBV11-3 and TRBJ2-1, the full variable domain reads EAGVVQSPRYKIIEKKQPVAFWCNPISGHNTLYWYLQNLGQGPELLIRYENEEAVDDSQLPKDRFSAERLKGVDSTLKIQPAELGDSAVYLCASSPQGNEQFFGPGTRLTVL.

The chain couples TRBV24-1 to TRBJ2-3, with 12 positions matching TRBD2. This CDR3 spans 16 amino acids. The germline V gene encodes CDR1 KGHDR and CDR2 SFDVKD. Trimming removed 8 bases from V and 2 bases from J; junction bases left unmatched: 7. For the CDR3, the DNA is TGTGCCACCACAACTAGCGGGAGGCAAAACACAGATACGCAGTATTTT. It encodes CATTTSGRQNTDTQYF.

The genes are TRBV7-2 and TRBJ2-7, with a possible D match to TRBD2 (6 bases). The CDR3 runs 14 residues. V lost 5 bases to trimming and J lost 3 bases, with 14 bases between them. CDR1 and CDR2 (germline): SGHTA, FQGNSA. CDR3 residues: CASSPPGRFYEQYF. The CDR3 region has the DNA TGTGCCAGCAGCCCCCCCGGGAGATTCTACGAGCAGTACTTC.